This T cell receptor beta chain was retrieved from a study of blood T cell repertoires in COVID-19. Study at large: The analysed material was cDNA or gDNA that came from T cells, B-cell-depleted T cells, or PBMCs.

Germline assignment: CDR1 MNHEY and CDR2 SVGAGI. This CDR3 is built from 14 residues. Trimming cost V 2 bases and J 3 bases, with 11 bases left between them. Authors' data handling: Nucleated cell number was recorded as an estimate derived from reference gene primer amplification. TCRdb's copy holds only in-frame clones and misses some; the assay was immunoSEQ multiplex PCR. That table is the source of V, J and clone size, and D and trimming were worked out from the DNA. The data show fewer than 350,000 clones, with around 85% seen just once and 12% held by the top ten. The sequencing input was peripheral blood. This TCR was recovered from a woman aged 25 to 39 with COVID-19, enrolled during active disease. The V call is TRBV6-5, the J call TRBJ2-7, with D uncertain. The CDR3 loop reads CASSYVQESYEQYF. For the CDR3, the DNA is TGTGCCAGCAGTTACGTGCAGGAAAGCTACGAGCAGTACTTC.